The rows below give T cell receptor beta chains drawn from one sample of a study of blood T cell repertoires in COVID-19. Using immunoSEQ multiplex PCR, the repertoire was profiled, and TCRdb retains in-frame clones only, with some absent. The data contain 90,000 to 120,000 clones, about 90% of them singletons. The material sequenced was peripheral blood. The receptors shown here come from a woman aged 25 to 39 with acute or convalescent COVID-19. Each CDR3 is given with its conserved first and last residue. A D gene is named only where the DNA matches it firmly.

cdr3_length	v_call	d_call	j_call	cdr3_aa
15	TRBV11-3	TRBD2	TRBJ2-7	CASSSGAGAQGEQYF
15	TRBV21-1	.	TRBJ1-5	CASSMPGDAKDPQHF
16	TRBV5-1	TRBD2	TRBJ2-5	CASSLGPSGDVETQYF
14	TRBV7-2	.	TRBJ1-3	CASSFGGGGNTIYF
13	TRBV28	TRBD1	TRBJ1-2	CASRGTGKSGYTF
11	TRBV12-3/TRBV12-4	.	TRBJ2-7	CASSLSSEQYF
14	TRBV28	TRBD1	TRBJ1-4	CASRIGGSNEKLFF
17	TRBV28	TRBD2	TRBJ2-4	CASSFAPGGGPKNIQYF
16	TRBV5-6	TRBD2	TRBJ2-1	CASSFPPGLADNEQFF
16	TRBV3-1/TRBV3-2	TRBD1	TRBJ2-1	CASSQETLQGYNEQFF
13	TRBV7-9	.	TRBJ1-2	CASSSQRNYGYTF
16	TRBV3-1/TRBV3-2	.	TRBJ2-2	CASSQADRSYTGELFF
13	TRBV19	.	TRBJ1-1	CASSMYGVAEAFF
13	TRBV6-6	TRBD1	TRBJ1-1	CASGGQGNTEAFF
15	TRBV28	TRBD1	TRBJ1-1	CASSSTGTGTTEAFF
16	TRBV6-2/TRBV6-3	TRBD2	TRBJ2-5	CASSLMVTSIKETQYF
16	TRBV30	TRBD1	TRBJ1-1	CAWSSSQGLVGTEAFF
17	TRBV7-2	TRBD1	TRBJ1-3	CASSLRAGGSSGNTIYF
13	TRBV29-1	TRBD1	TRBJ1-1	CSARDSWNTEAFF
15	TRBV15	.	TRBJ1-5	CATSRDVSLNQPQHF
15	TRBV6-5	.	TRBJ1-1	CASSYRTSMNTEAFF
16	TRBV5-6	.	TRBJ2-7	CASSLAMGAGDYEQYF
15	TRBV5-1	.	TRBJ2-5	CASSLEPRPQETQYF
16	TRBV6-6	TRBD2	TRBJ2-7	CASSTLSGESSYEQYF
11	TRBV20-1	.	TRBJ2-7	CSARVEYEQYF
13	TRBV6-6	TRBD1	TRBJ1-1	CASKGQLGTEAFF
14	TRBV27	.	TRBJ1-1	CASSDQGFGTEAFF
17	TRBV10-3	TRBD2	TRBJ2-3	CAISESTSGGFTDTQYF
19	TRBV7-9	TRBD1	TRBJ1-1	CASSLAGPGTGGADTEAFF
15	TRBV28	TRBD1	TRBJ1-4	CASSLVGQGGEKLFF
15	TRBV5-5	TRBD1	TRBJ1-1	CASSRPTGGTTEAFF
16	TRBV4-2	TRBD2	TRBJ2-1	CASSQPGTSGSDEQFF
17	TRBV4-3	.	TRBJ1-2	CASSQQTGPGRDYGYTF
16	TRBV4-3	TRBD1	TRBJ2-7	CASSQGAGTGVYEQYF
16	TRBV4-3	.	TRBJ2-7	CASSPGQGLSIYEQYF
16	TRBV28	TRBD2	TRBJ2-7	CASRLDLLAGGGEQYF
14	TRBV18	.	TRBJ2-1	CASSQLAQDNEQFF
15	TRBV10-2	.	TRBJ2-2	CASGQGTINTGELFF
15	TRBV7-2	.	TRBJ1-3	CASSLGRGGGNTIYF
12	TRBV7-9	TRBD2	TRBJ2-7	CASRPPGGEQYF
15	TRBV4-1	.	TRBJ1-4	CASSQDWAGSEKLFF
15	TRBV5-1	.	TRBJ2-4	CASSRDGGPRNIQYF
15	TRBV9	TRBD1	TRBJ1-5	CASSVDTGVSSAQHF
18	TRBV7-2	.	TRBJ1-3	CASSLRREGKSSGNTIYF
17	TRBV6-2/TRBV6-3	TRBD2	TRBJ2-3	CASSSRTSGGAEDTQYF
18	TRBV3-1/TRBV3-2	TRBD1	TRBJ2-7	CASSQGVGTGQVSYEQYF
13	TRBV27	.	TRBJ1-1	CASSFTGRYEAFF
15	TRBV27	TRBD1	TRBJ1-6	CASRLGQGEYSPLHF
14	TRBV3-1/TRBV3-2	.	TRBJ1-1	CASSQVPGGTEAFF
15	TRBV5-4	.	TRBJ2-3	CASTRWGRGTDTQYF